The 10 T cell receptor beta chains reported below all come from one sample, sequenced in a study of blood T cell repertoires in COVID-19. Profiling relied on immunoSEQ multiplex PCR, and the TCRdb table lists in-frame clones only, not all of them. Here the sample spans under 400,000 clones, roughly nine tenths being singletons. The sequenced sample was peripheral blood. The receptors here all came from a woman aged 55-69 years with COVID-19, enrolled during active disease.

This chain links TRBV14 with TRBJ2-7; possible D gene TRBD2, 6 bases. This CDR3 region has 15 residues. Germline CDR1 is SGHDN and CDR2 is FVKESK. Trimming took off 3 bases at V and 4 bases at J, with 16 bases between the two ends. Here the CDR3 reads CASSQVPGLLYEQYF. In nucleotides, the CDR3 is TGTGCCAGCAGCCAGGTACCGGGACTGCTTTACGAGCAGTACTTC.

The CDR3 DNA reads TGTGCCAGCACGCCCGATAGTGCGAAGAACACTGAAGCTTTCTTT. It yields the protein CASTPDSAKNTEAFF. The V gene is TRBV7-8, the J gene TRBJ1-1; no clear D gene. CDR1 is SGHVS, CDR2 FQNEAQ, per germline. Trimming left V 7 bases short and J 1 base short, with 16 bases between. The CDR3 spans 15 residues.

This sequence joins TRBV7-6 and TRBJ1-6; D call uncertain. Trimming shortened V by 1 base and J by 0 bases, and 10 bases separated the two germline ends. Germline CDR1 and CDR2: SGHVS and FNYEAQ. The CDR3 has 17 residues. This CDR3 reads CASSLVSAASYNSPLHF. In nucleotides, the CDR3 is TGTGCCAGCAGCTTAGTTAGCGCCGCCTCCTATAATTCACCCCTCCACTTT.

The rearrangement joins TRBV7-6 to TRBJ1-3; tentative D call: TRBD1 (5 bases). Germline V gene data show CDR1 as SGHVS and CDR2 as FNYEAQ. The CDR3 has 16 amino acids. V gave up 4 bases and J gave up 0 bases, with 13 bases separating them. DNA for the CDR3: TGTGCCAGCAGCTCGACAGCCGAACTCTCTGGAAACACCATATATTTT. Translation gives CASSSTAELSGNTIYF.

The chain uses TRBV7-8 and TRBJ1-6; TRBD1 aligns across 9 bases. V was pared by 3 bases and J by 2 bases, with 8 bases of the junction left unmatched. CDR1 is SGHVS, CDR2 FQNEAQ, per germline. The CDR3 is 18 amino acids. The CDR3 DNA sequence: TGTGCCAGCAGCTTCGGGACAGGGACTAACCCCTATAATTCACCCCTCCACTTT. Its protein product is CASSFGTGTNPYNSPLHF.

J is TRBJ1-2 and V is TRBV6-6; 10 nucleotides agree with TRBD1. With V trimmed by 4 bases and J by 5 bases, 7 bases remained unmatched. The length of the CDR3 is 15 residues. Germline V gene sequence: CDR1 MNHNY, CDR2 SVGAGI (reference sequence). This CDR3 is CASSSGQGVGYGYTF. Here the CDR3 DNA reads TGTGCCAGCAGTTCAGGACAGGGGGTTGGGTATGGCTACACCTTC.

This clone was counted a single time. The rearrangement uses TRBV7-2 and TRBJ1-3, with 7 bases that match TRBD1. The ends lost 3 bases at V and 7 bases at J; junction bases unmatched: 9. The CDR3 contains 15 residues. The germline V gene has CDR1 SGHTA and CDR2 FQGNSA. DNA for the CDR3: TGTGCCAGCAGCTTGGCGACAGGGTTATATAACACCATATATTTT. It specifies CASSLATGLYNTIYF.

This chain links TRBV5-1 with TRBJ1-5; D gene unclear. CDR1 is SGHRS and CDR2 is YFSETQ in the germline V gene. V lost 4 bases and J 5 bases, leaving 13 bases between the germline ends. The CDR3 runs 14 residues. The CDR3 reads CASSTEGIDQPQHF. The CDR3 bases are TGCGCCAGCAGCACGGAGGGAATAGATCAGCCCCAGCATTTT.

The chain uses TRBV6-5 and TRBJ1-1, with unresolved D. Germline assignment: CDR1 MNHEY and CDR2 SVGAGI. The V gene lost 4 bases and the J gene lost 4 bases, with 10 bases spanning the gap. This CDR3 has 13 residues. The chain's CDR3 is CASSSTWSTEAFF. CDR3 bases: TGTGCCAGCAGTTCTACGTGGAGCACTGAAGCTTTCTTT.

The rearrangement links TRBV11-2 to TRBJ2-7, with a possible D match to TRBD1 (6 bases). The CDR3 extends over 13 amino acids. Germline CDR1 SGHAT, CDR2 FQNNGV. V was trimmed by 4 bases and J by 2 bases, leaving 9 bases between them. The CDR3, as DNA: TGTGCCAGCAGCTGGGACAAAACCTACGAGCAGTACTTC. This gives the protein CASSWDKTYEQYF.